These 17 T cell receptor beta chains were sequenced from one sample in a study of blood T cell repertoires in COVID-19. Method: immunoSEQ multiplex PCR; TCRdb's copy keeps in-frame clones and lacks some. The table records roughly 87,000 clones, less than 85% of them present only once. The sequencing input was peripheral blood. The source is a woman in her sixties with acute or convalescent COVID-19.

V is TRBV24-1 and J is TRBJ1-2, with TRBD1 matching 7 bases. Germline V gene lookup returns CDR1 KGHDR and CDR2 SFDVKD. This CDR3 is built from 14 residues. J was trimmed by 8 bases and V by 4 bases; bases with no gene match: 9. CDR3 bases: TGTGCCACCAGTGACCCCAGGGGGTCGGAGGGCTACACCTTC. Its protein product is CATSDPRGSEGYTF.

This clone appeared once. The chain joins TRBV7-9 to TRBJ2-5, with 8 bases aligning to TRBD1. The V gene's germline CDR1 is SEHNR and CDR2 FQNEAQ (reference sequence). V gave up 5 bases and J gave up 2 bases; unmatched junction bases: 7. This CDR3 has 15 residues. The chain's CDR3 is CASSPSTGAQETQYF. The CDR3 DNA follows: TGTGCCAGCAGCCCATCGACAGGGGCACAAGAGACCCAGTACTTC.

This chain connects TRBV6-4 to TRBJ2-3; D uncertain. The CDR3 covers 13 residues. Germline V lookup: CDR1 MRHNA, CDR2 SNTAGT. Trimming took off 4 bases at V and 0 bases at J, with 5 bases between the two ends. The CDR3 loop reads CASSALSTDTQYF. The CDR3 region has the DNA TGTGCCAGCAGTGCCCTAAGCACAGATACGCAGTATTTT.

This clone was found once. The V and J genes are TRBV30 and TRBJ1-2; D ambiguous. Trimming pared 0 bases from V and 7 bases from J, leaving 9 bases between. Germline CDR1 reads GTSNPN; CDR2 reads SVGIG (reference sequence). The length of the CDR3 is 12 residues. Written as DNA, the CDR3 is TGTGCCTGGAGTGTACTAGGGCTTGGCTACACCTTC. It specifies CAWSVLGLGYTF.

The chain has TRBV28 and TRBJ1-6; D perhaps matches TRBD1 (5 bases). Germline V CDR1 and CDR2: MDHEN, SYDVKM. Trimming removed 5 bases at V and 11 bases at J, with 10 bases between. This CDR3 has 12 residues. The CDR3 coding sequence is TGTGCCAGCAGTACGACAGATCCACCCCTCCACTTT. It specifies CASSTTDPPLHF.

The V call is TRBV28, the J call TRBJ1-1; 7 bases line up with TRBD1. Losses at the gene ends were 3 bases for V and 5 bases for J; bases not matched to a gene: 6. The CDR3 contains 14 residues. Germline-derived CDR1 and CDR2 are MDHEN and SYDVKM. CDR3 bases: TGTGCCAGCAGTTTCGACAGGGCGGGGACTGAAGCTTTCTTT. Encoded protein: CASSFDRAGTEAFF.

The rearrangement links TRBV7-6 to TRBJ2-3, with 8 positions matching TRBD2. V dropped 10 bases and J dropped 0; count of bases not matched to a gene: 6. The CDR3 length is 14 residues. Germline assignment: CDR1 SGHVS and CDR2 FNYEAQ. The CDR3: CATTSGISTDTQYF. The CDR3 DNA is TGTGCCACCACTAGCGGAATTAGCACAGATACGCAGTATTTT.

The genes are TRBV28 and TRBJ1-6; 7 positions agree with TRBD1. Unmatched junction bases numbered 5, after V lost 2 bases and J lost 10 bases. This CDR3 comprises 14 residues. Per the germline V gene, CDR1 is MDHEN and CDR2 is SYDVKM. CDR3 region: CASSLETGVSPLHF. Here the CDR3 DNA reads TGTGCCAGCAGTTTAGAAACAGGGGTGTCACCCCTCCACTTT.

The chain uses TRBV19 and TRBJ1-5; the D is unclear. Trimming pared 3 bases from V and 0 bases from J, leaving 12 bases between. CDR1 LNHDA and CDR2 SQIVND come from the germline V gene (reference sequence). The CDR3 is 16 residues long. As DNA, the CDR3 is TGTGCCAGTAGTATTTTCGGTCAAAATAGCAATCAGCCCCAGCATTTT. This sequence encodes CASSIFGQNSNQPQHF.

This chain links TRBV6-2 or TRBV6-3 with TRBJ2-7; 9 bases are a match to TRBD1. CDR3 size: 18 residues. The germline V gene encodes CDR1 MNHEY and CDR2 SVGEGT. The V gene end was trimmed by 2 bases and the J gene end by 6 bases; junction bases not matched to a gene: 17. CDR3 region: CASSYPTGGGQGKSEQYF. In DNA form, the CDR3 reads TGTGCCAGCAGTTACCCGACAGGAGGGGGACAGGGTAAGAGCGAGCAGTACTTC.

This clone occurred a few times. The chain couples TRBV2 to TRBJ1-1, with D uncertain. V was pared by 6 bases and J by 5 bases, with 10 bases between. CDR1 and CDR2 from the germline V gene are SNHLY and FYNNEI. This CDR3 is 12 amino acids long. CDR3 in amino acids: CASSPRGTEAFF. CDR3 coding DNA: TGTGCCAGCAGCCCCCGGGGTACTGAAGCTTTCTTT. Supplemented by reference TRBV2 and TRBJ1-1, the full variable domain reads EPEVTQTPSHQVTQMGQEVILRCVPISNHLYFYWYRQILGQKVEFLVSFYNNEISEKSEIFDDQFSVERPDGSNFTLKIRSTKLEDSAMYFCASSPRGTEAFFGQGTRLTVV.

V and J are TRBV2 and TRBJ2-2, with 10 bases aligning to TRBD2. The junction had 8 bases not matched to a gene; V was cut back by 7 bases and J by 6 bases. The CDR3 spans 15 residues. Looked up from germline, CDR1 is SNHLY and CDR2 is FYNNEI. In DNA, the CDR3 is TGTGCCAGCACCATAGCGGGGGGAGGGGCCGGGGAGCTGTTTTTT. It is translated as CASTIAGGGAGELFF.

The chain recombines TRBV4-1 with TRBJ2-7, with D possibly being TRBD1 (6 bases). The V gene lost 4 bases and the J gene lost 2 bases, with 15 bases spanning the gap. Germline CDR1 MGHRA, CDR2 YSYEKL. The CDR3 covers 15 residues. The CDR3 protein is CASSLTGIIAYEQYF. The CDR3 DNA reads TGCGCCAGCAGCCTAACAGGGATAATTGCCTACGAGCAGTACTTC.

V is TRBV25-1 and J is TRBJ2-2, with a tentative D call TRBD1 (6 bases). The V gene lost 3 bases and the J gene lost 2 bases, with 7 bases spanning the gap. Per the germline V gene, CDR1 is MGHDK and CDR2 is SYGVNS. The CDR3 runs 14 residues. The DNA of the CDR3 is TGTGCCAGCAGTGAGGACAGAAACACCGGGGAGCTGTTTTTT. It translates to CASSEDRNTGELFF. The whole variable domain, filled in from reference TRBV25-1 and TRBJ2-2, reads EADIYQTPRYLVIGTGKKITLECSQTMGHDKMYWYQQDPGMELHLIHYSYGVNSTEKGDLSSESTVSRIRTEHFPLTLESARPSHTSQYLCASSEDRNTGELFFGEGSRLTVL.

This sequence joins TRBV7-3 and TRBJ2-5, with D tentatively TRBD2 (5 bases). The CDR3 covers 16 residues. Trimming pared 0 bases from V and 4 bases from J, leaving 15 bases between. Germline CDR1 SGHTA, CDR2 FQGTGA. This CDR3 is CASSLTAASRRETQYF. CDR3 sequence (DNA): TGTGCCAGCAGCTTAACAGCGGCTAGCAGGAGAGAGACCCAGTACTTC.

This clone occurred once. The V and J genes are TRBV18 and TRBJ1-2; TRBD1 might be the D (5 bases). The CDR3 contains 15 residues. V lost 1 base, J lost 5 bases, and 14 bases lay in between. Germline V gene sequence: CDR1 KGHSH, CDR2 LQKENI. CDR3 residues: CASSPREGAGYGYTF. Written as DNA, the CDR3 is TGTGCCAGCTCACCACGCGAAGGGGCGGGGTATGGCTACACCTTC.

The J gene is TRBJ1-4, the V gene TRBV7-5; the table's TRBD1 call for D was not verified on the DNA. TRBV7-5 is deemed a pseudogene. The CDR3 totals 16 residues. This chain's CDR3 is CARSLARTAFNEKLFF. For the CDR3, the DNA is TGTGCCAGAAGCCTAGCAAGGACAGCTTTTAATGAAAAACTGTTTTTT.